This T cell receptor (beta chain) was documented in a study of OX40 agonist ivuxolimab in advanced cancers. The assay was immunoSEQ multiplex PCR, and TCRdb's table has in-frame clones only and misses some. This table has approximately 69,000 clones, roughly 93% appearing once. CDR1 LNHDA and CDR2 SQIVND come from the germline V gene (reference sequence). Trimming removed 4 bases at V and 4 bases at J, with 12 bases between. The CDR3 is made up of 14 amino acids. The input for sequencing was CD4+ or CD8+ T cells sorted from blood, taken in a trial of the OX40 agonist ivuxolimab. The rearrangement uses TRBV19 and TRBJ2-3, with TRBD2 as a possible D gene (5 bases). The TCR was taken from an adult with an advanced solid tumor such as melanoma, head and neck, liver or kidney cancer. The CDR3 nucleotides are TGTGCCAGTAGTAATTCGGGGAAGCCAGATACGCAGTATTTT. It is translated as CASSNSGKPDTQYF.